A selection of T cell receptor beta chains follows, all from one sample in a study of glioma-infiltrating T cells. TCRdb re-called the multiplex PCR reads with MiXCR, one entry per CDR3 protein. Of 150,000 to 200,000 distinct CDR3 sequences in the sample, 32% are singletons; the top ten hold 20% to 25%. Sequencing used glioma tissue, nonneoplastic brain tissue, or PBMCs (not recorded which). These receptors all stem from a human donor with low-grade glioma or glioblastoma, undergoing nonglioma brain surgery, or in good health (not recorded which). CDR3s include the opening cysteine and the closing phenylalanine or tryptophan. The D gene is left open where the match is weak. Clone size is given for some rows only: seen once, a few or many times, or a class if the clone is expanded.

CDR3 protein: CASREGPFYEQYF; CDR3 DNA: TGTGCCAGCCGGGAGGGTCCGTTCTACGAGCAGTACTTC; D gene: TRBD2; V gene: TRBV6-2/TRBV6-3; clone size: many; J gene: TRBJ2-7
CDR3 protein: CASSREEGTCEQYF; CDR3 DNA: TGTGCCAGCAGCCGAGAGGAGGGAACCTGCGAGCAGTACTTC; D gene: NA; V gene: TRBV7-2; clone size: NA; J gene: TRBJ2-7
CDR3 protein: CASSQRRANTGELFF; CDR3 DNA: TGTGCCAGCAGTCAACGGAGGGCGAACACCGGGGAGCTGTTTTTT; D gene: NA; V gene: TRBV6-1; clone size: many; J gene: TRBJ2-2
CDR3 protein: CASSVTGSNYGDTF; CDR3 DNA: TGTGCCAGCAGTGTCACAGGGTCGAACTATGGCGACACCTTC; D gene: NA; V gene: TRBV6-6; clone size: once; J gene: TRBJ1-2
CDR3 protein: CASSLGAGRADTQYF; CDR3 DNA: TGTGCCAGCAGCTTAGGTGCGGGTAGGGCAGATACGCAGTATTTT; D gene: NA; V gene: TRBV11-2; clone size: few; J gene: TRBJ2-3
CDR3 protein: CASSQGVHQPQHF; CDR3 DNA: TGTGCCAGCAGCCAGGGGGTGCATCAGCCCCAGCATTTT; D gene: NA; V gene: TRBV3-1; clone size: NA; J gene: TRBJ1-5
CDR3 protein: CASSPGLRNEQFF; CDR3 DNA: TGTGCCAGCAGCCCTGGACTTCGTAATGAGCAGTTCTTC; D gene: NA; V gene: TRBV7-9; clone size: many; J gene: TRBJ2-1
CDR3 protein: CASSVRYSTDTQYF; CDR3 DNA: TGTGCCAGCAGTGTCAGGTACAGCACAGATACGCAGTATTTT; D gene: NA; V gene: TRBV2; clone size: many; J gene: TRBJ2-3
CDR3 protein: CATSDSERRQLYEQYF; CDR3 DNA: TGTGCCACCAGTGATTCGGAACGGCGCCAGTTGTACGAGCAGTACTTC; D gene: NA; V gene: TRBV24-1; clone size: many; J gene: TRBJ2-7
CDR3 protein: CASSLRGAGANVLTF; CDR3 DNA: TGTGCCAGCAGCTTACGAGGTGCTGGGGCCAACGTCCTGACTTTC; D gene: NA; V gene: TRBV7-3; clone size: few; J gene: TRBJ2-6
CDR3 protein: CSVNYEQYF; CDR3 DNA: TGCAGCGTCAACTACGAGCAGTACTTC; D gene: NA; V gene: TRBV29-1; clone size: many; J gene: TRBJ2-7
CDR3 protein: CASSPGIGPNQPQHF; CDR3 DNA: TGTGCCAGCAGCCCCGGCATTGGCCCCAATCAGCCCCAGCATTTT; D gene: NA; V gene: TRBV12-3/TRBV12-4; clone size: NA; J gene: TRBJ1-5
CDR3 protein: CASMGQGASSYNSPLHF; CDR3 DNA: TGTGCCAGCATGGGACAGGGGGCGAGCTCCTATAATTCACCCCTCCACTTT; D gene: TRBD1; V gene: TRBV27; clone size: many; J gene: TRBJ1-6
CDR3 protein: CASSYLPGGTAKETQYF; CDR3 DNA: TGTGCCAGCAGTTACTTGCCTGGAGGGACAGCGAAAGAGACCCAGTACTTC; D gene: NA; V gene: TRBV6-6; clone size: NA; J gene: TRBJ2-5
CDR3 protein: CASSASYNEQFF; CDR3 DNA: TGTGCCAGCAGTGCTTCCTACAATGAGCAGTTCTTC; D gene: NA; V gene: TRBV6-1; clone size: many; J gene: TRBJ2-1
CDR3 protein: CASSQTTSGSIYEQYF; CDR3 DNA: TGTGCCAGCAGTCAAACGACTAGCGGGAGTATCTACGAGCAGTACTTC; D gene: TRBD2; V gene: TRBV2; clone size: NA; J gene: TRBJ2-7
CDR3 protein: CASSLPQTDTQYF; CDR3 DNA: TGTGCCAGCAGTCTACCTCAGACAGATACGCAGTATTTT; D gene: NA; V gene: TRBV6-1; clone size: many; J gene: TRBJ2-3
CDR3 protein: CASSFYDPLFYGYTF; CDR3 DNA: TGTGCCAGCAGTTTTTACGACCCCTTGTTCTATGGCTACACCTTC; D gene: NA; V gene: TRBV28; clone size: many; J gene: TRBJ1-2
CDR3 protein: CASSEEERQGNTEAFF; CDR3 DNA: TGTGCCAGCAGTGAAGAAGAGAGACAGGGGAACACTGAAGCTTTCTTT; D gene: TRBD1; V gene: TRBV6-1; clone size: NA; J gene: TRBJ1-1
CDR3 protein: CASIPRQDSTDTQYF; CDR3 DNA: TGTGCCAGCATTCCGCGACAGGACAGCACAGATACGCAGTATTTT; D gene: NA; V gene: TRBV27; clone size: many; J gene: TRBJ2-3
CDR3 protein: CASSELTGAREKLFF; CDR3 DNA: TGTGCCAGCAGTGAACTGACAGGGGCCAGGGAAAAACTGTTTTTT; D gene: TRBD1; V gene: TRBV25-1; clone size: many; J gene: TRBJ1-4
CDR3 protein: CASSTGTPSTDTQYF; CDR3 DNA: TGTGCCAGCAGTACCGGGACCCCTAGCACAGATACGCAGTATTTT; D gene: NA; V gene: TRBV6-2/TRBV6-3; clone size: many; J gene: TRBJ2-3
CDR3 protein: CASSLVPGEETQYF; CDR3 DNA: TGTGCCAGCAGCTTGGTCCCGGGGGAGGAGACCCAGTACTTC; D gene: NA; V gene: TRBV7-2; clone size: many; J gene: TRBJ2-5
CDR3 protein: CASRGAGVSSNEQFF; CDR3 DNA: TGTGCCAGCAGGGGAGCGGGAGTGTCATCCAATGAGCAGTTCTTC; D gene: TRBD2; V gene: TRBV28; clone size: many; J gene: TRBJ2-1
CDR3 protein: CAWSPSGVREQYF; CDR3 DNA: TGTGCCTGGAGCCCTTCTGGGGTGCGCGAGCAGTACTTC; D gene: NA; V gene: TRBV30; clone size: NA; J gene: TRBJ2-7
CDR3 protein: CASSPQDRGNNSPLHF; CDR3 DNA: TGTGCCAGCTCACCGCAAGACAGGGGAAATAATTCACCCCTCCACTTT; D gene: TRBD1; V gene: TRBV18; clone size: many; J gene: TRBJ1-6
CDR3 protein: CASSLKGSTDTQYF; CDR3 DNA: TGTGCCAGCAGCTTAAAGGGGAGCACAGATACGCAGTATTTT; D gene: NA; V gene: TRBV7-2; clone size: many; J gene: TRBJ2-3
CDR3 protein: CASSPLVRSSSGNTIYF; CDR3 DNA: TGTGCCAGCAGCCCCCTTGTCCGGAGCTCCTCCGGAAACACCATATATTTT; D gene: NA; V gene: TRBV7-6; clone size: many; J gene: TRBJ1-3
CDR3 protein: CATSRAQAVLAYNEQFF; CDR3 DNA: TGTGCCACCAGCAGAGCACAAGCGGTCCTAGCGTATAATGAGCAGTTCTTC; D gene: NA; V gene: TRBV15; clone size: many; J gene: TRBJ2-1
CDR3 protein: CASSYTGGAYNEQYF; CDR3 DNA: TGTGCCAGCAGTTACACAGGGGGCGCCTACAACGAGCAGTACTTC; D gene: TRBD1; V gene: TRBV6-2/TRBV6-3; clone size: few; J gene: TRBJ2-7
CDR3 protein: CASSGHGSLDEQYF; CDR3 DNA: TGTGCCAGCAGTGGCCACGGGAGTCTTGACGAGCAGTACTTC; D gene: NA; V gene: TRBV6-1; clone size: many; J gene: TRBJ2-7
CDR3 protein: CASSQDPNRGETQYF; CDR3 DNA: TGCGCCAGCAGCCAAGATCCGAACAGGGGAGAGACCCAGTACTTC; D gene: TRBD1; V gene: TRBV4-3; clone size: many; J gene: TRBJ2-5
CDR3 protein: CASSSSIEQYF; CDR3 DNA: TGTGCCAGCAGTTCTAGTATCGAGCAGTACTTC; D gene: NA; V gene: TRBV27; clone size: many; J gene: TRBJ2-7
CDR3 protein: CASSLAPGSWTPDTQYF; CDR3 DNA: TGTGCCAGCAGTTTAGCCCCAGGGAGTTGGACCCCAGATACGCAGTATTTT; D gene: NA; V gene: TRBV12-3/TRBV12-4; clone size: NA; J gene: TRBJ2-3
CDR3 protein: CASSRGGLAGANEQFF; CDR3 DNA: TGCGCCAGCAGCCGAGGGGGACTAGCGGGAGCCAATGAGCAGTTCTTC; D gene: TRBD2; V gene: TRBV4-1; clone size: few; J gene: TRBJ2-1